Below are 9 T cell receptor beta chains sequenced from a single sample in a study of blood T cell repertoires in COVID-19. TCRdb keeps only in-frame clones here, not all; method: immunoSEQ multiplex PCR. The table has 130,000 to 150,000 clones, approximately 89% seen once; the top ten hold about 1.5%. Sequenced input: peripheral blood. The receptors were gathered from a human donor in a cohort sampled during active COVID-19.

V is TRBV10-3 and J is TRBJ2-7, with TRBD1 matching 7 bases. Trimming cost V 11 bases and J 0 bases; bases outside gene matches: 10. Germline-derived CDR1 and CDR2 are ENHRY and SYGVKD. This CDR3 spans 14 amino acids. CDR3 DNA: TGTGCCGTCCGGGGCCGGGACAGCTCCTACGAGCAGTACTTC. Translating gives CAVRGRDSSYEQYF.

The chain is built from TRBV5-1 and TRBJ1-2; D is undetermined. The CDR3 runs to 13 residues. Per the germline V gene, CDR1 is SGHRS and CDR2 is YFSETQ. Trimming pared 2 bases from V and 3 bases from J, leaving 8 bases between. In DNA, the CDR3 is TGCGCCAGCAGCTTTGACGGGGACTATGGCTACACCTTC. This encodes CASSFDGDYGYTF.

The chain is built from TRBV4-2 and TRBJ2-5; 7 nucleotides match TRBD2. The CDR3 runs to 16 residues. The V segment lost 0 bases and the J segment 1 base; nucleotides outside the gene matches: 5. CDR1 and CDR2 (germline): LGHNA, YNFKEQ. DNA for the CDR3: TGTGCCAGCAGCCAAGATGTATCTAGCGGCCAAGAGACCCAGTACTTC. It yields the protein CASSQDVSSGQETQYF.

This chain connects TRBV6-1 to TRBJ2-5; 15 bases are a match to TRBD2. CDR1 and CDR2 from the germline V gene are MNHNS and SASEGT. This CDR3 is built from 16 residues. V was clipped by 5 bases and J by 5 bases; unmatched bases: 6. CDR3 DNA sequence: TGTGCCAGCAGTAAAGGGACTAGCGGGGGGAGTGAGACCCAGTACTTC. Amino acids: CASSKGTSGGSETQYF.

The chain is built from TRBV5-1 and TRBJ2-7; 9 bases map to TRBD2. The germline CDR1 and CDR2 sequences are SGHRS and YFSETQ. Trimming removed 4 bases from V and 5 bases from J; junction bases left unmatched: 7. CDR3 length: 14 residues. CDR3 in DNA: TGCGCCAGCAGCGCCGGGACTAGCAATAACGAGCAGTACTTC. Its protein is CASSAGTSNNEQYF.

The DNA of the CDR3 is TGTGCCAGCAGCGGAACAGGTTCGGCTAATGAAAAACTGTTTTTT. Protein: CASSGTGSANEKLFF. The chain combines TRBV9 with TRBJ1-4; tentative D call: TRBD1 (5 bases). Germline CDR1 is SGDLS and CDR2 is YYNGEE. Trimming cost V 3 bases and J 3 bases, with 12 bases left between them. CDR3 length: 15 residues. Full variable domain (remainder filled in from reference TRBV9 and TRBJ1-4): DSGVTQTPKHLITATGQRVTLRCSPRSGDLSVYWYQQSLDQGLQFLIQYYNGEERAKGNILERFSAQQFPDLHSELNLSSLELGDSALYFCASSGTGSANEKLFFGSGTQLSVL.

V and J are TRBV5-4 and TRBJ2-1, with 8 bases fitting TRBD2. Germline V CDR1 and CDR2: SGHNT, YYREEE (reference sequence). The J segment lost 4 bases and the V segment lost 3 bases, leaving 12 bases of the junction unmatched. The CDR3 consists of 17 residues. The CDR3 region has the DNA TGTGCCAGCAGCTGGTCCGGGACTAGAGGCTTATACAATGAGCAGTTCTTC. This encodes CASSWSGTRGLYNEQFF.

The chain has TRBV5-5 and TRBJ2-1, with D tentatively TRBD1 (6 bases). The CDR3 loop spans 16 amino acids. Germline assignment: CDR1 SGHKS and CDR2 YYEKEE (reference sequence). Trimming took off 1 base at V and 0 bases at J, with 11 bases between the two ends. The CDR3 nucleotides read TGTGCCAGCAGCTTGAATCAGGGGCGCTCCTACAATGAGCAGTTCTTC. Protein sequence: CASSLNQGRSYNEQFF.

This chain joins TRBV19 and TRBJ2-1, with 12 positions matching TRBD2. The CDR3 extends over 20 amino acids. The V gene's germline CDR1 is LNHDA and CDR2 SQIVND (reference sequence). The trim removed 3 bases at V and 0 bases at J, leaving 12 bases unmatched. CDR3 in amino acids: CASSMLPSGGAILSYNEQFF. In DNA form, the CDR3 reads TGTGCCAGTAGTATGTTGCCTAGCGGGGGGGCCATACTCTCCTACAATGAGCAGTTCTTC.